This TCR beta chain was documented in a study of blood T cell repertoires in COVID-19. As for the study in general: Acute and convalescent COVID-19 samples came from the United States, Italy and Spain. The cDNA or gDNA used as material had been derived from T cells, B-cell-depleted T cells, or PBMCs.

Germline-derived CDR1 and CDR2 are SGHDT and YYEEEE. This CDR3 is 14 amino acids long. V lost 2 bases to trimming and J lost 7 bases; unmatched junction nucleotides: 5. Produced via immunoSEQ multiplex PCR; TCRdb's table is partial and in-frame only. The repertoire has almost 250,000 clones, almost 85% of them found once; the top ten carry approximately 9.6%. Grouping used clinical history reported by participants in a survey and questionnaire. Sample: PBMCs or T cells enriched from blood (not recorded which). The chain uses TRBV5-6 and TRBJ1-5; 8 bases line up with TRBD1. The clonotype comes from a woman aged 45-59 years with acute COVID-19. This CDR3 reads CASSFGQGGQPQHF. CDR3 nucleotide sequence: TGTGCCAGCAGCTTTGGACAGGGTGGACAGCCCCAGCATTTT.